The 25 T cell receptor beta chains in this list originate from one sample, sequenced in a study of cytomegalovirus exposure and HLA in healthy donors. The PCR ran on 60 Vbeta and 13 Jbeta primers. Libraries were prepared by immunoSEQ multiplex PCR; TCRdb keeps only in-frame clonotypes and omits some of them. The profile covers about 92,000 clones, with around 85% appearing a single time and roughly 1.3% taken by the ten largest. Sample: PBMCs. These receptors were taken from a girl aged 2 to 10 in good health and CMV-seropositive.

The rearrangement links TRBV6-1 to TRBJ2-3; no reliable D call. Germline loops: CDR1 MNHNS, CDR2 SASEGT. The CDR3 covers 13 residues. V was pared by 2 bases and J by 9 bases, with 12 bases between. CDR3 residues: CASSENSAVTQYF. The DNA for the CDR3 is TGTGCCAGCAGTGAAAACTCCGCCGTCACGCAGTATTTT.

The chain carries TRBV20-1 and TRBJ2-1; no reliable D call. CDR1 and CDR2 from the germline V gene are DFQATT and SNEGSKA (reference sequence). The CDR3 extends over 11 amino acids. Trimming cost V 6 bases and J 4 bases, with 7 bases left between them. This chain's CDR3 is CSAINYNEQFF. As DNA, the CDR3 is TGCAGTGCAATCAATTACAATGAGCAGTTCTTC.

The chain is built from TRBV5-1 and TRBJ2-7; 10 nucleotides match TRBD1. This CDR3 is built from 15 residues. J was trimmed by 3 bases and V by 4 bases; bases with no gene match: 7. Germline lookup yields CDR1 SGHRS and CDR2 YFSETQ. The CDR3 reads CASSPAGTGVYEQYF. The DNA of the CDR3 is TGCGCCAGCAGCCCGGCCGGGACAGGGGTCTACGAGCAGTACTTC.

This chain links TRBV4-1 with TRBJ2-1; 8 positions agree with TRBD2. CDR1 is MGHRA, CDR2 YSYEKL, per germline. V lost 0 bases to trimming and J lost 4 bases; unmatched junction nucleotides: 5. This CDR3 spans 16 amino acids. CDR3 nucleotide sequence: TGCGCCAGCAGCCAAGAGTCCAGCGGGGGATACAATGAGCAGTTCTTC. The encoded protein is CASSQESSGGYNEQFF.

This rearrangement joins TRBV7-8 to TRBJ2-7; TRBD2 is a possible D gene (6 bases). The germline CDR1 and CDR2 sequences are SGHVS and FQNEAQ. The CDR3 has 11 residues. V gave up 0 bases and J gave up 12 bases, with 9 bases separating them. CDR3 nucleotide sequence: TGTGCCAGCAGCTTAGCGGGAGGCAGGTACTTC. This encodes CASSLAGGRYF.

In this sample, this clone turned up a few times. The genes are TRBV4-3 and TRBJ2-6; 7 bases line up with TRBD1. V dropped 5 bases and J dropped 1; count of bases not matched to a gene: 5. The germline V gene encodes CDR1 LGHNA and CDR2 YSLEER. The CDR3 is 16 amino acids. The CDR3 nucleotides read TGCGCCAGCAGCGAACACAGGGGATCTGGGGCCAACGTCCTGACTTTC. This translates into CASSEHRGSGANVLTF.

The CDR3 DNA reads TGTGCCAGCAGAAGCTCAAGTTTAGGACAGGGGCCCTACGAGCAGTACTTC. It yields the protein CASRSSSLGQGPYEQYF. The chain uses TRBV27 and TRBJ2-7, with TRBD1 identical over 9 bases. This CDR3 comprises 17 residues. The ends lost 6 bases at V and 2 bases at J; junction bases unmatched: 14. Germline values: CDR1 MNHEY, CDR2 SMNVEV (reference sequence).

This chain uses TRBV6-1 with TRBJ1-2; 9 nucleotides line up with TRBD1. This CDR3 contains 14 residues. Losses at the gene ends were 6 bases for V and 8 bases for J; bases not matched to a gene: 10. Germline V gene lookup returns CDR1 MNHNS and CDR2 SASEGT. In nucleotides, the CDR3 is TGTGCCAGCAGAAACATACAGGGGGCGGAGGGCTACACCTTC. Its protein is CASRNIQGAEGYTF.

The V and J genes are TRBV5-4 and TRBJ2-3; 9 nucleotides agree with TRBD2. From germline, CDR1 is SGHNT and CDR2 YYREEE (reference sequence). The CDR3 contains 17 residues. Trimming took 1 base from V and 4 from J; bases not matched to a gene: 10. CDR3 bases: TGTGCCAGCAGCTTGTGGCGGGAGGGCCGGTGGGCAGATACGCAGTATTTT. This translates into CASSLWREGRWADTQYF.

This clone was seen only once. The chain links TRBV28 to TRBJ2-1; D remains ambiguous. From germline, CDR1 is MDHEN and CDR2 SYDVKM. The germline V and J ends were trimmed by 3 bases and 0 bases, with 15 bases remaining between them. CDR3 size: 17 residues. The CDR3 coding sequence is TGTGCCAGCAGTTTTCCCGCTCCATGGAGCTCCTACAATGAGCAGTTCTTC. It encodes CASSFPAPWSSYNEQFF.

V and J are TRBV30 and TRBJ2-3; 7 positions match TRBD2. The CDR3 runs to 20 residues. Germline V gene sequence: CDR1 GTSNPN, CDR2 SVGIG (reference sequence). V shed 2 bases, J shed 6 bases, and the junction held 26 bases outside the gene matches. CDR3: CAWSTTSLAGAVILSDTQYF. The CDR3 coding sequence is TGTGCCTGGAGTACAACCTCCCTCGCGGGAGCCGTGATTCTTAGCGATACGCAGTATTTT.

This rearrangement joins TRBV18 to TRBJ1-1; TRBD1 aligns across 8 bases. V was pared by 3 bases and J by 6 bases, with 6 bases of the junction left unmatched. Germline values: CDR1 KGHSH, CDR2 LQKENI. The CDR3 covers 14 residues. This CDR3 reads CASSPGQGVAEAFF. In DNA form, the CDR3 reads TGTGCCAGCTCACCTGGACAGGGCGTGGCTGAAGCTTTCTTT.

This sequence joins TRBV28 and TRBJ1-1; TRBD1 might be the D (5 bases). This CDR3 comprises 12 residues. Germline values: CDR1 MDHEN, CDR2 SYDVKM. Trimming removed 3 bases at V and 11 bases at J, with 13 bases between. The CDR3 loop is CASSFPVGAAFF. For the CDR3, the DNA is TGTGCCAGCAGTTTTCCAGTAGGGGCGGCTTTCTTT.

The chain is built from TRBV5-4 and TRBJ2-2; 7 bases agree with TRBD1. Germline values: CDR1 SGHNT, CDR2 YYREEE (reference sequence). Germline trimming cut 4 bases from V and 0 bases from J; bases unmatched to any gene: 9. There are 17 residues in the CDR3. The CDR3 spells CASSQRQGPANTGELFF. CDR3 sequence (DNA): TGTGCCAGCAGCCAGCGACAGGGACCCGCGAACACCGGGGAGCTGTTTTTT.

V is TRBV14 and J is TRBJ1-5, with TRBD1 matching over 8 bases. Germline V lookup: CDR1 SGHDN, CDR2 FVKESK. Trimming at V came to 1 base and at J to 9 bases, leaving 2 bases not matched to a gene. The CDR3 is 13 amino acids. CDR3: CASSQVTGGPQHF. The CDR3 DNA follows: TGTGCCAGCAGCCAAGTAACAGGGGGGCCCCAGCATTTT. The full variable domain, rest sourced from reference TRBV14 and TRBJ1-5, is EAGVTQFPSHSVIEKGQTVTLRCDPISGHDNLYWYRRVMGKEIKFLLHFVKESKQDESGMPNNRFLAERTGGTYSTLKVQPAELEDSGVYFCASSQVTGGPQHFGDGTRLSIL.

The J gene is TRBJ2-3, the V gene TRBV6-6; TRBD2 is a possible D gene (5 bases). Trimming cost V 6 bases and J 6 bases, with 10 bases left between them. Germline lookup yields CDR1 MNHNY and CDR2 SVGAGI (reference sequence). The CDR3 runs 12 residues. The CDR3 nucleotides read TGTGCCAGCAGCGAGGGCGGCGATACGCAGTATTTT. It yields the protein CASSEGGDTQYF.

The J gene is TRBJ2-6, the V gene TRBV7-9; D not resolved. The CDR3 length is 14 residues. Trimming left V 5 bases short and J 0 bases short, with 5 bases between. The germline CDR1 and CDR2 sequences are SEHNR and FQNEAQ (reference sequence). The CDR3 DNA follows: TGTGCCAGCAGCCCCTTCTCTGGGGCCAACGTCCTGACTTTC. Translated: CASSPFSGANVLTF. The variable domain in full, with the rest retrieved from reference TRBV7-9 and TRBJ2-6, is DTGVSQNPRHKITKRGQNVTFRCDPISEHNRLYWYRQTLGQGPEFLTYFQNEAQLEKSRLLSDRFSAERPKGSFSTLEIQRTEQGDSAMYLCASSPFSGANVLTFGAGSRLTVL.

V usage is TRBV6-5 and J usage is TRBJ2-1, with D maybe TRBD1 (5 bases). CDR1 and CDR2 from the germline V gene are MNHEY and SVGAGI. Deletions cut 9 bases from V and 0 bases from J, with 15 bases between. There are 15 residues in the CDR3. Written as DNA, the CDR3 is TGTGCCAGTCGTAGGGTTGGGGCCTCCTACAATGAGCAGTTCTTC. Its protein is CASRRVGASYNEQFF.

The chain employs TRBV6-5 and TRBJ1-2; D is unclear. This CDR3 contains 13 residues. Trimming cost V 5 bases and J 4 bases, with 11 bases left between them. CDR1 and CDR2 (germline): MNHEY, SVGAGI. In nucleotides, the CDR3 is TGTGCCAGCAGTCTTGACGGACTCTATGGCTACACCTTC. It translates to CASSLDGLYGYTF.

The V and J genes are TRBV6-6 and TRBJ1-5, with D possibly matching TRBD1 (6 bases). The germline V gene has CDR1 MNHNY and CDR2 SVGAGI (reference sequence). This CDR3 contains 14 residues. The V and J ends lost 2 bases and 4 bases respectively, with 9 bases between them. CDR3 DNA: TGTGCCAGCAGTTACCAGACAGGTAATCAGCCCCAGCATTTT. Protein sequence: CASSYQTGNQPQHF.

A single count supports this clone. The CDR3 sequence: CASSASGRAQFF. The CDR3 DNA reads as TGTGCCAGCAGTGCTAGCGGGAGAGCGCAGTTCTTC. The J gene is TRBJ2-1, the V gene TRBV28; 10 nucleotides agree with TRBD2. V was clipped by 5 bases and J by 12 bases; unmatched bases: 4. Per germline, CDR1 MDHEN and CDR2 SYDVKM. The CDR3 has 12 residues.

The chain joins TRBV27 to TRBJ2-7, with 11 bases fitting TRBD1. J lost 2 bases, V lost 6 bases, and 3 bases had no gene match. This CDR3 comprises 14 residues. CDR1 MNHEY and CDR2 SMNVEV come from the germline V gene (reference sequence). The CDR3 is CASRDRGRTYEQYF. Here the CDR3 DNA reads TGTGCCAGCAGGGACAGGGGGCGCACCTACGAGCAGTACTTC.

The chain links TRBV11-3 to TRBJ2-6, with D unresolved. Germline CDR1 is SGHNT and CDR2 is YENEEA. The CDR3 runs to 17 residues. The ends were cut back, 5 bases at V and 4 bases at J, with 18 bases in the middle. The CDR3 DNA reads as TGTGCCAGCAGCCTAAGCTCAAGTATTGCCGGGGCCAACGTCCTGACTTTC. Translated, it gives CASSLSSSIAGANVLTF.

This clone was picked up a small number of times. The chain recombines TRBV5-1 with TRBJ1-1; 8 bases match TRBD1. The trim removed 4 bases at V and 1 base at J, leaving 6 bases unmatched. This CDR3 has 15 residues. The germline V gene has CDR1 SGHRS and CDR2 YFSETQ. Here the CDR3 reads CASSTWGQENTEAFF. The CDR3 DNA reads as TGCGCCAGCAGCACTTGGGGACAGGAGAACACTGAAGCTTTCTTT.

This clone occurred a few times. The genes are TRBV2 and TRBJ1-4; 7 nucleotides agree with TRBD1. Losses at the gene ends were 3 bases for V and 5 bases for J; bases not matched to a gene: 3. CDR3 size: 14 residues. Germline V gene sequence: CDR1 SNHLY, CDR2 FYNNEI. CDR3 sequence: CASSEATGNEKLFF. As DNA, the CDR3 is TGTGCCAGCAGTGAGGCGACAGGGAATGAAAAACTGTTTTTT.